Given below is one T cell receptor beta chain in context. Antigen unknown. The sample is drawn from a study of cytomegalovirus exposure and HLA in healthy donors. Study-wide results and limits: Later work found most CMV-associated TCR beta chains apparently HLA-restricted.

PCR amplification relied on 60 Vbeta primers (plus 13 Jbeta primers). As handled by the study authors: About 11 million of some 80 million unique TCR beta chains were shared, per a later count. Libraries were prepared by immunoSEQ multiplex PCR; TCRdb keeps only in-frame clonotypes and omits some of them. V and J calls and clone size are as listed in that table; D and trimming were resolved from the DNA. The sample contains some 190,000 clones, roughly 77% of which appear only once. The germline V gene has CDR1 KGHSH and CDR2 LQKENI. Deletions cut 6 bases from V and 5 bases from J, with 14 bases between. CDR3 length: 13 amino acids.

This TCR derives from a woman in her thirties in good health and CMV-seropositive. The sample taken for sequencing was PBMCs. This chain uses TRBV18 with TRBJ2-7; D is ambiguous. CDR3 protein: CASSVPDSHEQYF. The DNA of the CDR3 is TGTGCCAGCTCCGTACCCGATAGCCACGAGCAGTACTTC.